Sequencing of this T cell receptor beta chain was carried out in a study of blood T cells in healthy people across ages. Notes on the study in general: The long-lived group displayed more naive CD4+ cells, plus higher diversity, than the aged donors did. Researchers said unsorted PBMCs prevented a conclusive naive versus antigen-experienced comparison.

Germline assignment: CDR1 LGHDT and CDR2 YNNKEL (reference sequence). V lost 6 bases to trimming and J lost 4 bases, with 18 bases between them. CDR3 length equals 15 residues. A few counts support this clonotype. The antigen is unknown. Alongside a J-beta primer mix, a sample-barcoded 5' primer served in a second PCR lasting about 6 to 11 cycles. All cDNA molecules were each tagged by a template-switch adaptor with 12 random nucleotides. TCRdb passed the 5' RACE reads through MiXCR, listing each CDR3 protein once. The sample yields some 690,000 distinct CDR3 sequences, about 20% seen once. This chain uses TRBV3-1 with TRBJ1-2; possible D gene TRBD1, 5 bases. The sequenced material came from blood. This TCR derives from a man between 70 and 80 years old in good health. CDR3 residues: CASRETGTASYGYTF. The CDR3 bases are TGTGCCAGCAGAGAAACCGGGACGGCCAGCTATGGCTACACCTTC.